This TCR beta chain came from a study of shared clonotypes between healthy human individuals. The study's findings and limits: Only a few donors were included, so the genetic and exposure-history diversity represented was limited.

Sorted-subset replicate PCR reactions contained roughly 200 ng DNA, corresponding to about 30,000 T cell genomes. Using immunoSEQ multiplex PCR, the repertoire was profiled, and TCRdb retains in-frame clones only, with some absent. The profile shows roughly 2 million clones, approximately 95% of them singletons. Of note for this clone: Its target is unknown.

V lost 3 bases, J lost 0 bases, and 15 bases lay in between. The CDR3 length is 16 residues. Germline V gives CDR1 KGHSH, CDR2 LQKENI. Donors, without exception, were Caucasian adults residing in Nashville, Tennessee. Sequences were obtained from naive CD4+ T cells sorted from blood. Sample subset: CD45RA+ positively selected. V and J are TRBV18 and TRBJ2-7, with D hard to call. The clonotype was recovered from a man younger than 35 in good health. The CDR3 protein is CASSPVEGLSSYEQYF. In DNA form, the CDR3 reads TGTGCCAGCTCACCGGTGGAAGGCCTTAGCTCCTACGAGCAGTACTTC. Based on the CDR3 plus reference TRBV18 and TRBJ2-7, the full variable domain is NAGVMQNPRHLVRRRGQEARLRCSPMKGHSHVYWYRQLPEEGLKFMVYLQKENIIDESGMPKERFSAEFPKEGPSILRIQQVVRGDSAAYFCASSPVEGLSSYEQYFGPGTRLTVT.